This T cell receptor (beta chain) was observed in a study of shared clonotypes between healthy human individuals (dated by TCRdb to 2018 to 2021). Regarding the complete study: A couple of women and three men aged 18 to 49 years were included in the cohort. For each donor, three plates each were used for CD4 naive and CD4 memory, two plates were used for CD8 naive, and one plate was used for CD8 memory. The study deeply sequenced blood TCR repertoires of about 5 healthy adults to estimate repertoire size and the extent of clonotype sharing between individuals. Different laboratories and diverse techniques were used to prepare libraries and sequence TCR repertoires, to increase sequencing depth and limit assay-specific biases. Per donor, leukapheresis produced somewhere between about 0.94 and 8.9 billion PBMCs. What the research found in general, with its limitations: Compared with non-shared clonotypes, the clonotypes found in all four sorted-subset donors had higher generation probabilities. Around 5.4% of naive CD4, 3.5% of naive CD8, approximately 2% of memory CD4, and over 0.35% of memory CD8 clonotypes were shared across a few donors. Only blood was sampled, and tissue TCR repertoires likely differ from those in blood. Pairwise subsampling led to the expectation that sequencing depth would affect the degree of clonotype sharing among donors. Even with the large sequencing depth, rarefaction of the sorted-subset datasets indicated that sequencing was incomplete. Larger estimated clonotype richness was generally found for naive subsets than for memory subsets. The small number of donors limited the genetic and exposure-history diversity represented.

CDR1 and CDR2 are read off the germline V gene as MNHEY and SVGAGI. Trimming removed 5 bases from V and 0 bases from J, leaving 13 bases between the germline ends. Reading from cysteine to phenylalanine, the CDR3 counts 15 amino acids. Only the CDR3 portion is preserved as DNA: 45 bases, with reading frame beginning at the first base. TCR CDR3 regions were amplified from genomic DNA by multiplex PCR using the deep immunoSEQ assay. Extracted genomic DNA from each cell subset was spread evenly across all wells of several immunoSEQ 96-well plates, with each plate serving as a replicate. For sorted subsets, 200 ng of genomic DNA, equivalent to tens of thousands of T cell genomes, went into each replicate PCR. Purified libraries were quantified with a Qubit 3.0 fluorometer, sized on a Bioanalyzer 2100, and re-quantified with the KAPA Library Quantification kit. Every immunoSEQ 96-well plate was sequenced on a dedicated single-read 150-cycle Illumina NextSeq 550 flow cell. On the study's bioinformatics: Because the immunoSEQ output held only junctional sequences and lacked quality scores, the filtering could not match the filtering applied to full-length reads. To assign V/J genes and CDR3, sequences were annotated using PyIR, a Python wrapper for IgBLAST v1.9, with IMGT germline references. Reads were removed for weak V/J assignments (E-value above 1e-6), missing CDR3, stop codons, out-of-frame junctions, or ambiguous translated residues. V3J clonotypes were defined as sequences sharing an identical inferred V gene, J gene, and CDR3 amino acid sequence. Percentage overlap between repertoires was computed as shared unique clonotypes divided by the size of the smaller repertoire. Repertoire richness was assessed with RTK rarefaction, the Chao1 estimator, and Recon v2.1 estimates of unobserved clonotypes. Generation probabilities were computed with OLGA for all TCRbeta clonotypes obtained by the gDNA method from a few donors. Not all clones reach the TCRdb copy of this immuneACCESS table, which keeps in-frame sequences only. Checked studies attribute under half of the gap to unresolved V genes and leave the rest unexplained. From that table come the V and J calls and clone size; the DNA was used to work out D and trimming. The sample records 1.4 million or so clones, approximately 98.5% of which are singletons. The top ten clones comprise approximately 0.4% of the sample.

As regards this clone: No cognate antigen has been identified for it. Base qualities are missing; no much larger clone stands one base away.

The donors were healthy, HIV-negative adults who had no recently reported acute infections or vaccinations. Only Caucasian adults living in Nashville, Tennessee, USA were represented among the donors. Magnetic negative selection was used to enrich CD4+ T cells, after which naive cells were positively selected on CD45RA and the negative fraction became the memory subset. Blood was collected by leukapheresis, and PBMCs were isolated by Ficoll-Histopaque density gradient centrifugation and then cryopreserved in liquid nitrogen vapor phase. Analytical flow cytometry was used to check the purity and quantity of each magnetically sorted T cell population. Each sorted fraction had its genomic DNA isolated and then quantified by UV absorbance on a Nanodrop 2000c.

This TCR derives from a man in his thirties or forties in good health. Recombination connected TRBV6-5 to TRBJ1-2; the D gene is unclear. Sample: naive CD4+ T cells sorted from blood. The cell subset or site label here, explained by the study, means: CD45RA+ positively selected. Here the CDR3 is given as CASSQSRRANYGYTF. DNA sequence: TGTGCCAGCAGTCAGTCCCGAAGAGCTAACTATGGCTACACCTTC.